Below, one T cell receptor beta chain is given with its context. The V and J ends lost 4 bases and 2 bases, in that order; junction bases with no gene match: 12. CDR1 is SGHRS and CDR2 is YFSETQ in the germline V gene. This CDR3 spans 17 amino acids. These data come from a study of blood T cells in healthy people across ages. About the study: Every two T cells gave about one barcoded beta molecule via template switching.

The authors ran a second PCR of about 6 to 11 cycles using a sample-barcoded 5' primer and a J-beta primer mix. Every cDNA molecule bore a tag from a template-switch adaptor containing 12 random nucleotides. Using its own MiXCR run on the 5' RACE reads, TCRdb lists one record per CDR3 protein. This repertoire shows about 1.8 million distinct CDR3 sequences, about 50% found once; its top ten account for over 2%. Ranging in age from roughly 6 to 90, the donors were healthy Caucasian individuals from Russia. This clonotype was obtained from a woman between 40 and 50 years old in good health. V and J are TRBV5-1 and TRBJ1-2; 9 positions match TRBD1. Sequenced input: blood. CDR3 region: CASSPRQGGDQNYGYTF. CDR3 in DNA: TGCGCCAGCAGCCCAAGACAGGGGGGGGACCAAAACTATGGCTACACCTTC.